Each of the 19 T cell receptor beta chains below was sequenced from the same sample in a study of T cells in Graves' hyperthyroidism and ophthalmopathy. Amplified TCR beta CDR3 regions came from RNA transcripts. The study used the HTBI primer set for a first-round RT-PCR of the TCR CDR3. TCRdb re-called the multiplex PCR reads through MiXCR, storing one row per CDR3 protein. This sample yields fewer than 350,000 distinct CDR3 sequences, of which 13% are seen a single time; around 7.9% belongs to the top ten. Sequenced material: blood. The receptor set was obtained from a woman in her 30s with Graves' hyperthyroidism that later progressed to Graves' ophthalmopathy.

This clonotype appeared many times. The CDR3 here is CASILQDSLRPYEQYF. CDR3 bases: TGTGCCAGCATTCTCCAGGACAGTTTAAGACCCTACGAGCAGTACTTC. The chain has TRBV28 and TRBJ2-7, with D maybe TRBD1 (6 bases). V lost 7 bases, J lost 2 bases, and 21 bases lay in between. Germline CDR1 is MDHEN and CDR2 is SYDVKM. The CDR3 consists of 16 residues.

This clonotype was seen a few times. A clone one base away is much larger, so this may be a read error. The chain links TRBV12-3 or TRBV12-4 to TRBJ1-4; D is ambiguous. Deletions cut 6 bases from V and 8 bases from J, with 16 bases between. The CDR3 covers 14 residues. The CDR3 loop reads CASSPVRAGEKLFF. Written as DNA, the CDR3 is TGTGCCAGCAGCCCCGTGCGGGCGGGGGAAAAACTGTTTTTT.

The rearrangement links TRBV5-8 to TRBJ2-1, with 8 nucleotides matching TRBD2. The germline V gene has CDR1 SGHTS and CDR2 YDEGEE. V dropped 0 bases and J dropped 4; count of bases not matched to a gene: 6. This CDR3 region has 16 residues. In DNA form, the CDR3 reads TGTGCCAGCAGCTTGGCTCGACTAGCGCCGTACAATGAGCAGTTCTTC. Its translation is CASSLARLAPYNEQFF.

The chain couples TRBV10-3 to TRBJ2-5, with 8 bases matching TRBD1. The germline V gene has CDR1 ENHRY and CDR2 SYGVKD. The CDR3 has 12 amino acids. The junction had 3 bases not matched to a gene; V was cut back by 8 bases and J by 4 bases. In DNA form, the CDR3 reads TGTGCCATCGGACAGGGTACAGAGACCCAGTACTTC. Residues: CAIGQGTETQYF.

The chain has TRBV19 and TRBJ2-6; the D is unclear. Trimming cost V 4 bases and J 0 bases, with 13 bases left between them. This CDR3 is 17 amino acids long. Looked up from germline, CDR1 is LNHDA and CDR2 is SQIVND (reference sequence). Here the CDR3 DNA reads TGTGCCAGTAGTAGCGGTGAGGCCAGCTCTGGGGCCAACGTCCTGACTTTC. Amino acid sequence: CASSSGEASSGANVLTF. Variable domain in full (rest from reference TRBV19 and TRBJ2-6): DGGITQSPKYLFRKEGQNVTLSCEQNLNHDAMYWYRQDPGQGLRLIYYSQIVNDFQKGDIAEGYSVSREKKESFPLTVTSAQKNPTAFYLCASSSGEASSGANVLTFGAGSRLTVL.

The rearrangement links TRBV3-1 to TRBJ2-7; D might be TRBD1 or TRBD2, each matching 5 bases. The CDR3 is 14 amino acids. Germline CDR1 LGHDT, CDR2 YNNKEL (reference sequence). Trimming removed 7 bases at V and 2 bases at J, with 15 bases between. The CDR3 bases are TGTGCCAGCACGAAAGGTGTGGGGGCCTACGAGCAGTACTTC. This sequence encodes CASTKGVGAYEQYF.

This clonotype was detected many times. This chain uses TRBV20-1 with TRBJ1-1, with 8 bases matching TRBD1. Germline V CDR1 and CDR2: DFQATT, SNEGSKA (reference sequence). The V and J ends lost 0 bases and 5 bases, in that order; junction bases with no gene match: 8. The CDR3 is 15 amino acids. The CDR3 loop reads CSARDRNRGETEAFF. The CDR3 DNA reads TGCAGTGCTAGAGATCGGAACAGGGGGGAAACTGAAGCTTTCTTT.

This clonotype was counted ten times or more. V is TRBV27 and J is TRBJ1-6; 7 bases align to TRBD1. Germline V lookup: CDR1 MNHEY, CDR2 SMNVEV (reference sequence). Germline trimming cut 2 bases from V and 7 bases from J; bases unmatched to any gene: 5. CDR3 size: 15 residues. CDR3 sequence: CASSLTTGLNSPLHF. CDR3 nucleotide sequence: TGTGCCAGCAGTTTAACGACAGGGTTGAATTCACCCCTCCACTTT.

As concerns this clonotype: A read error may explain this, as a much larger clone is one base away. V usage is TRBV20-1 and J usage is TRBJ1-5, with D unclear. The V gene's germline CDR1 is DFQATT and CDR2 SNEGSKA (reference sequence). The CDR3 is 9 residues long. The CDR3 reads CSADQPRHF. The CDR3 nucleotides are TGCAGTGCTGATCAGCCCCGGCATTTT.

This clonotype was observed many times. J is TRBJ2-5 and V is TRBV28; 9 nucleotides line up with TRBD1. Germline assignment: CDR1 MDHEN and CDR2 SYDVKM. The CDR3 sequence is 15 residues long. Trimming removed 5 bases from V and 4 bases from J; junction bases left unmatched: 8. The CDR3 DNA is TGTGCCAGCAGTCTCGCCGGGACAGGGCCAGAGACCCAGTACTTC. This encodes CASSLAGTGPETQYF.

This clonotype was detected ten times or more. The chain joins TRBV10-3 to TRBJ1-5; D is possibly TRBD1 (6 bases). The CDR3 is 12 amino acids. CDR1 is ENHRY and CDR2 is SYGVKD in the germline V gene. Trimming stripped 2 bases from V and 9 bases from J, with 8 bases between. The CDR3 sequence is CAISETGLPQHF. Written as DNA, the CDR3 is TGTGCCATCAGTGAGACAGGGCTGCCCCAGCATTTT.

This clonotype was seen repeatedly, ten times or more. This rearrangement joins TRBV28 to TRBJ2-1; 8 bases line up with TRBD2. V was pared by 8 bases and J by 3 bases, with 12 bases of the junction left unmatched. Germline V gene sequence: CDR1 MDHEN, CDR2 SYDVKM. CDR3 length: 16 residues. The CDR3 sequence: CASRFGAGVFYNEQFF. The DNA for the CDR3 is TGTGCCAGCCGCTTTGGAGCGGGAGTCTTCTACAATGAGCAGTTCTTC.

The table lists this clonotype with many counts. The J gene is TRBJ2-5, the V gene TRBV28; tentatively, D is TRBD1 (5 bases). V lost 3 bases, J lost 5 bases, and 13 bases lay in between. The germline gives CDR1 MDHEN, CDR2 SYDVKM. This CDR3 contains 14 residues. In nucleotides, the CDR3 is TGTGCCAGCAGTTTGGTCATCAGGGTGGAGACCCAGTACTTC. It yields the protein CASSLVIRVETQYF.

At least ten counts were recorded for this clonotype. The chain couples TRBV6-1 to TRBJ2-1; D perhaps matches TRBD1 (5 bases). The CDR3 length is 16 residues. V lost 4 bases and J lost 3, with 16 bases in between. Germline assignment: CDR1 MNHNS and CDR2 SASEGT. The CDR3: CASSGSSAGHYNEQFF. CDR3 coding DNA: TGTGCCAGCAGTGGATCCTCGGCAGGGCACTACAATGAGCAGTTCTTC.

V and J are TRBV4-3 and TRBJ2-3, with 8 bases matching TRBD1. The germline CDR1 and CDR2 sequences are LGHNA and YSLEER. The length of the CDR3 is 15 residues. Trimming cost V 2 bases and J 0 bases; bases outside gene matches: 1. The CDR3 bases are TGCGCCAGCAGCCAACGGGACAGGAGCACAGATACGCAGTATTTT. It translates to CASSQRDRSTDTQYF.

This clonotype has at least ten counts. The J gene is TRBJ1-5, the V gene TRBV6-2 or TRBV6-3; 7 bases agree with TRBD1. This CDR3 has 18 residues. Unmatched junction bases numbered 12, after V lost 0 bases and J lost 4 bases. Germline V gives CDR1 MNHEY, CDR2 SVGEGT. This chain's CDR3 is CASSYSPTEGARNQPQHF. CDR3 bases: TGTGCCAGCAGTTACTCGCCAACGGAGGGGGCCAGAAATCAGCCCCAGCATTTT.

The sample holds a few counts of this clonotype. V usage is TRBV12-3 or TRBV12-4 and J usage is TRBJ2-1, with 9 bases that match TRBD2. The V and J ends lost 2 bases and 4 bases, in that order; junction bases with no gene match: 3. The CDR3 is made up of 15 amino acids. This chain's CDR3 is CASSLPSGVYNEQFF. CDR3 coding DNA: TGTGCCAGCAGTTTACCTAGCGGGGTATACAATGAGCAGTTCTTC.

CDR3 residues: CASSPPGYTEAFF. The CDR3 bases are TGTGCCAGCAGTCCCCCGGGCTACACTGAAGCTTTCTTT. The chain employs TRBV27 and TRBJ1-1; no clear D. Germline assignment: CDR1 MNHEY and CDR2 SMNVEV (reference sequence). This CDR3 region has 13 residues. V dropped 5 bases and J dropped 3 bases, with 10 bases sitting between them.

There are a few counts of this clonotype. The J gene is TRBJ2-3, the V gene TRBV5-6; tentatively, D is TRBD2 (6 bases). CDR1 and CDR2 (germline): SGHDT, YYEEEE. This CDR3 is built from 15 residues. V lost 4 bases and J lost 2, with 14 bases in between. CDR3 in amino acids: CASSPGVANTDTQYF. CDR3 sequence (DNA): TGTGCCAGCAGCCCGGGAGTGGCCAACACAGATACGCAGTATTTT. The variable domain in full, with the rest retrieved from reference TRBV5-6 and TRBJ2-3, is DAGVTQSPTHLIKTRGQQVTLRCSPKSGHDTVSWYQQALGQGPQFIFQYYEEEERQRGNFPDRFSGHQFPNYSSELNVNALLLGDSALYLCASSPGVANTDTQYFGPGTRLTVL.